The following is a T cell receptor (beta chain) sequence with its context. The data stem from a study of blood T cell repertoires in COVID-19. Study overall: The study drew acute and convalescent COVID-19 samples from the United States, Italy and Spain.

Sequencing was performed with immunoSEQ multiplex PCR; in TCRdb, only in-frame clones are kept and a portion is missing. The profile covers under 300,000 clones, with around nine tenths appearing a single time and under 2.5% taken by the ten largest. Among Cohort 3 donors, those recovered had two negative PCRs, clearance, or symptom resolution. J was trimmed by 6 bases and V by 8 bases; bases with no gene match: 6. CDR3 size: 12 residues. Germline V gene lookup returns CDR1 MDHEN and CDR2 SYDVKM. This TCR was sampled from a woman aged 18-29 years who had recovered from COVID-19. The chain uses TRBV28 and TRBJ2-7; 8 bases align to TRBD2. Sequenced sample: PBMCs or T cells enriched from blood (not recorded which). As DNA, the CDR3 is TGTGCCAGCGCGGGACTAGATGGCGAGCAGTACTTC. It specifies CASAGLDGEQYF.